This T cell receptor (beta chain) was observed in a study of blood T cell repertoires in COVID-19. For the study at large: COVID-19 samples collected from the United States, Italy and Spain covered acute and convalescent phases.

Germline V CDR1 and CDR2: SGDLS, YYNGEE. Trimming cost V 3 bases and J 5 bases; bases outside gene matches: 9. The CDR3 spans 15 residues. The table came from immunoSEQ multiplex PCR; TCRdb's copy has only in-frame clones and leaves some out. The sample lists hundreds of thousands of clones, roughly 80% occurring once. The sequencing input was PBMCs or T cells enriched from blood (not recorded which). The V and J genes are TRBV9 and TRBJ2-5; 8 bases map to TRBD2. The sequence derives from a middle-aged man who had been exposed to COVID-19. The DNA of the CDR3 is TGTGCCAGCAGCGATCCGGGACTAGGGGTGGAGACCCAGTACTTC. Translating it yields CASSDPGLGVETQYF.